The entry below gives a single TCR beta chain sequence along with its context. This sample was taken from a study of cytomegalovirus exposure and HLA in healthy donors. Whole-study context: There were about 86 million unique TCRs (from HLA-typed donors) in an early data release.

PCR involved 60 Vbeta and 13 Jbeta primers. Method: immunoSEQ multiplex PCR; TCRdb's copy keeps in-frame clones and lacks some. The sample has over 100,000 clones; more than 65% are singletons. Germline-derived CDR1 and CDR2 are WNHNN and SYGVQD (reference sequence). With 5 bases clipped from V and 2 bases from J, the junction kept 6 bases outside the gene matches. CDR3 length: 14 residues. The TCR comes from a woman aged 18 to 35 in good health and CMV-seropositive. The chain couples TRBV10-1 to TRBJ2-7; 7 bases match TRBD1. Sequences were obtained from PBMCs. The CDR3 is CASSSRDRAYEQYF. DNA for the CDR3: TGCGCCAGCAGTTCCCGGGACAGAGCCTACGAGCAGTACTTC.